The next 21 T cell receptor beta chains were all read from a single sample in a study of T cell changes during pregnancy in multiple sclerosis. TCRdb's table, derived via immunoSEQ multiplex PCR, lists solely in-frame clones and lacks some. The repertoire holds about 40,000 clones, with almost 95% as singletons. Sequences were derived from CD4+ T cells from peripheral blood mononuclear cells, sampled before pregnancy. The receptor set was obtained from a female donor with multiple sclerosis, enrolled in a pregnancy study.

Turning to this clone: This sample includes further DNA sequences coding for the same CDR3. The gene calls are TRBV5-1 and TRBJ1-5; D is ambiguous. Trimming cost V 0 bases and J 0 bases, with 7 bases left between them. Germline CDR1 reads SGHRS; CDR2 reads YFSETQ. The CDR3 length is 15 residues. In DNA, the CDR3 is TGCGCCAGCAGCTTGGACAGTTATAGCAATCAGCCCCAGCATTTT. Translation gives CASSLDSYSNQPQHF.

V and J are TRBV7-9 and TRBJ2-7; the match to TRBD2 covers 10 bases. Trimming took 3 bases from V and 5 from J; bases not matched to a gene: 7. The CDR3 length is 15 residues. Germline V lookup: CDR1 SEHNR, CDR2 FQNEAQ (reference sequence). CDR3 protein: CASSFPGLASNEQYF. The DNA of the CDR3 is TGTGCCAGCAGCTTCCCGGGACTAGCGTCAAACGAGCAGTACTTC.

This clone occurred once. The rearrangement links TRBV5-5 to TRBJ2-1; D perhaps matches TRBD2 (6 bases). Trimming removed 4 bases from V and 8 bases from J, with 13 bases in between. From germline, CDR1 is SGHKS and CDR2 YYEKEE (reference sequence). This CDR3 comprises 13 residues. CDR3 DNA: TGTGCCAGCAGCGGGGGACTTATCTATGAGCAGTTCTTC. Translating it yields CASSGGLIYEQFF.

CDR3 protein: CSVRGRTPTDTQYF. The CDR3 DNA reads TGCAGCGTTCGTGGGAGGACTCCCACAGATACGCAGTATTTT. The chain recombines TRBV29-1 with TRBJ2-3, with D possibly TRBD2 on 6 matching bases. CDR3 length equals 14 residues. The germline V gene encodes CDR1 SQVTM and CDR2 ANQGSEA. The V gene lost 5 bases and the J gene lost 2 bases, with 14 bases spanning the gap.

This sequence joins TRBV16 and TRBJ2-7, with TRBD1 matching 10 bases. Germline V gene sequence: CDR1 KGHSY, CDR2 FQNENV. CDR3 length: 20 amino acids. Trimming took 2 bases from V and 0 from J; bases not matched to a gene: 16. CDR3 nucleotides: TGTGCCAGCAGCCAAACGCCGGGACAGGGGCCTCACACTAGCTCCTACGAGCAGTACTTC. It translates to CASSQTPGQGPHTSSYEQYF.

The rearrangement joins TRBV27 to TRBJ1-4, with D maybe TRBD1 (5 bases). Germline values: CDR1 MNHEY, CDR2 SMNVEV (reference sequence). Trimming shortened V by 3 bases and J by 6 bases, and 11 bases separated the two germline ends. CDR3 length: 14 residues. CDR3 amino acids: CASSFAGRDEKLFF. The CDR3 bases are TGTGCCAGCAGTTTTGCAGGGAGGGATGAAAAACTGTTTTTT.

The J gene is TRBJ2-3, the V gene TRBV2; D possibly corresponds to TRBD2 (5 bases). Per the germline V gene, CDR1 is SNHLY and CDR2 is FYNNEI. The CDR3 has 14 amino acids. V was clipped by 3 bases and J by 0 bases, with 7 bases between them. CDR3 bases: TGTGCCAGCAGTGAGGGGAGTAGCACAGATACGCAGTATTTT. It specifies CASSEGSSTDTQYF.

This chain links TRBV9 with TRBJ2-3, with 9 bases aligning to TRBD1. The CDR3 contains 21 residues. Per the germline V gene, CDR1 is SGDLS and CDR2 is YYNGEE. The V gene end was trimmed by 3 bases and the J gene end by 1 base; junction bases not matched to a gene: 21. The DNA of the CDR3 is TGTGCCAGCAGCGGAAGCCCCCGGGACAGGGACGTGAACGGGGGCACAGATACGCAGTATTTT. Translation: CASSGSPRDRDVNGGTDTQYF. The variable domain in full, with the rest retrieved from reference TRBV9 and TRBJ2-3, is DSGVTQTPKHLITATGQRVTLRCSPRSGDLSVYWYQQSLDQGLQFLIQYYNGEERAKGNILERFSAQQFPDLHSELNLSSLELGDSALYFCASSGSPRDRDVNGGTDTQYFGPGTRLTVL.

V is TRBV25-1 and J is TRBJ2-2, with 7 bases fitting TRBD1. V shed 3 bases, J shed 2 bases, and the junction held 6 bases outside the gene matches. Germline CDR1 reads MGHDK; CDR2 reads SYGVNS. The CDR3 runs to 16 residues. This CDR3 is CASSDSRTGNTGELFF. For the CDR3, the DNA is TGTGCCAGCAGTGACTCTCGGACAGGCAACACCGGGGAGCTGTTTTTT.

This clone was seen a single time. This chain joins TRBV19 and TRBJ1-5; possible D gene TRBD1, 6 bases. V lost 5 bases and J lost 6, with 11 bases in between. From germline, CDR1 is LNHDA and CDR2 SQIVND (reference sequence). The CDR3 loop spans 13 amino acids. CDR3 amino acids: CASSLSGVQPQHF. Written as DNA, the CDR3 is TGTGCCAGTAGTCTATCAGGGGTTCAGCCCCAGCATTTT.

This chain links TRBV19 with TRBJ2-1; 8 bases fit TRBD1. CDR3 size: 16 residues. V was pared by 7 bases and J by 2 bases, with 10 bases of the junction left unmatched. Germline assignment: CDR1 LNHDA and CDR2 SQIVND (reference sequence). The CDR3 sequence is CASNDGQGLTYNEQFF. CDR3 DNA sequence: TGTGCCAGTAATGACGGACAGGGCCTCACCTACAATGAGCAGTTCTTC.

V is TRBV5-1 and J is TRBJ2-7; D not certain. The germline V and J ends were trimmed by 7 bases and 3 bases, with 11 bases remaining between them. CDR1 is SGHRS, CDR2 YFSETQ, per germline. This CDR3 contains 12 residues. CDR3 DNA sequence: TGCGCCAGCCGCGGCCGCGACTACGAGCAGTACTTC. It is translated as CASRGRDYEQYF. Variable domain in full (rest from reference TRBV5-1 and TRBJ2-7): KAGVTQTPRYLIKTRGQQVTLSCSPISGHRSVSWYQQTPGQGLQFLFEYFSETQRNKGNFPGRFSGRQFSNSRSEMNVSTLELGDSALYLCASRGRDYEQYFGPGTRLTVT.

V gene TRBV10-3 combines with J gene TRBJ1-1; D call uncertain. Trimming pared 6 bases from V and 1 base from J, leaving 12 bases between. CDR3 length equals 14 residues. The germline gives CDR1 ENHRY, CDR2 SYGVKD. In nucleotides, the CDR3 is TGTGCCATCAGGGAGGCACTTGGGAACACTGAAGCTTTCTTT. Its protein product is CAIREALGNTEAFF.

The chain is built from TRBV5-1 and TRBJ2-5, with TRBD1 matching 7 bases. Germline CDR1 SGHRS, CDR2 YFSETQ. The CDR3 is made up of 14 amino acids. V dropped 2 bases and J dropped 3; count of bases not matched to a gene: 4. The CDR3 protein is CASSFRDSKETQYF. Here the CDR3 DNA reads TGCGCCAGCAGCTTCCGGGACAGCAAAGAGACCCAGTACTTC.

A single count supports this clone. The chain is built from TRBV19 and TRBJ1-3; no clear D. V was trimmed by 5 bases and J by 0 bases, leaving 11 bases between them. CDR1 and CDR2 from the germline V gene are LNHDA and SQIVND (reference sequence). There are 15 residues in the CDR3. This chain's CDR3 is CASSPERDSGNTIYF. CDR3 coding DNA: TGTGCCAGTAGTCCCGAGAGAGACTCTGGAAACACCATATATTTT.

The chain uses TRBV5-1 and TRBJ2-1, with D possibly TRBD2 on 5 matching bases. Germline loops: CDR1 SGHRS, CDR2 YFSETQ. V dropped 0 bases and J dropped 9 bases, with 16 bases sitting between them. The CDR3 has 15 amino acids. CDR3 sequence reads: CASSLEGSLKGEQFF. For the CDR3, the DNA is TGCGCCAGCAGCTTGGAAGGGAGCCTTAAAGGTGAGCAGTTCTTC.

The DNA for the CDR3 is TGTGCCAGCAGCTTAGATAGCACCGGGGAGCTGTTTTTT. Translating gives CASSLDSTGELFF. The V call is TRBV11-3, the J call TRBJ2-2; no reliable D call. With 0 bases removed from V and 4 bases from J, the gap between germline ends came to 3 bases. This CDR3 region has 13 residues. Germline V gives CDR1 SGHNT, CDR2 YENEEA.

The CDR3 protein is CASSFFRGKGETQYF. The CDR3 DNA follows: TGCGCCAGCAGCTTCTTTAGGGGAAAAGGGGAGACCCAGTACTTC. This sequence joins TRBV5-1 and TRBJ2-5; TRBD1 is a possible D gene (5 bases). The CDR3 contains 15 residues. Trimming took off 2 bases at V and 5 bases at J, with 16 bases between the two ends. The germline V gene encodes CDR1 SGHRS and CDR2 YFSETQ.

The chain carries TRBV4-1 and TRBJ2-3, with D perhaps matching TRBD2 (6 bases). The CDR3 is 16 residues long. Germline-derived CDR1 and CDR2 are MGHRA and YSYEKL. Deletions cut 4 bases from V and 1 base from J, with 15 bases between. This CDR3 reads CASSRGDGSGTDTQYF. CDR3 bases: TGCGCCAGCAGCCGCGGGGACGGGAGTGGCACAGATACGCAGTATTTT.

The chain carries TRBV5-1 and TRBJ1-4, with 8 bases lining up with TRBD1. V shed 0 bases and J 7 bases; nucleotides not matched to a gene: 2. The CDR3 is made up of 14 amino acids. The germline V gene has CDR1 SGHRS and CDR2 YFSETQ. CDR3 bases: TGCGCCAGCAGCTTGGACAGGGGGTCTGAAAAACTGTTTTTT. Its translation: CASSLDRGSEKLFF.

The chain links TRBV5-1 to TRBJ1-6, with D hard to call. There are 16 residues in the CDR3. Trimming took off 0 bases at V and 10 bases at J, with 17 bases between the two ends. Looked up from germline, CDR1 is SGHRS and CDR2 is YFSETQ. The DNA for the CDR3 is TGCGCCAGCAGCTTGGATTTTGGAGTTGCTGAATCACCCCTCCACTTT. Its protein product is CASSLDFGVAESPLHF.